Each of the 20 T cell receptor beta chains below was sequenced from the same sample in a study of blood T cell repertoires in COVID-19. Data came from immunoSEQ multiplex PCR; TCRdb stores just in-frame clones and leaves some out. This sample has 200,000 to 250,000 clones; around 82% occur once, and the top ten carry about 2.9%. Sample: peripheral blood. These receptors were collected from a woman aged 25-40 years who had recovered from COVID-19.

This clone appeared once. The chain joins TRBV3-1 (or the pseudogene TRBV3-2) to TRBJ1-3; D ambiguous. The CDR3 spans 13 residues. Trimming shortened V by 3 bases and J by 0 bases, and 3 bases separated the two germline ends. CDR1 is LGHDT and CDR2 is YNNKEL in the germline V gene (reference sequence). CDR3 bases: TGTGCCAGCAGCCAGGCCTCTGGAAACACCATATATTTT. It is translated as CASSQASGNTIYF.

On this clone: At the DNA level, this CDR3 is encoded by other sequences in the same sample as well. The chain couples TRBV5-1 to TRBJ2-3, with 11 bases identical to TRBD2. J lost 0 bases, V lost 4 bases, and 4 bases had no gene match. The V gene's germline CDR1 is SGHRS and CDR2 YFSETQ. The CDR3 runs 16 residues. The chain's CDR3 is CASSPGLAESTDTQYF. The CDR3 nucleotides are TGCGCCAGCAGCCCGGGACTAGCGGAAAGCACAGATACGCAGTATTTT.

The rearrangement joins TRBV9 to TRBJ2-7, with TRBD2 matching over 9 bases. This CDR3 has 14 residues. Per the germline V gene, CDR1 is SGDLS and CDR2 is YYNGEE. V dropped 0 bases and J dropped 7; count of bases not matched to a gene: 5. The CDR3 coding sequence is TGTGCCAGCAGCGTAGAAGCGGGAGGTAGGGAGCAGTACTTC. Protein sequence: CASSVEAGGREQYF.

The V call is TRBV5-1, the J call TRBJ1-1, with 7 bases lining up with TRBD1. Germline V gene lookup returns CDR1 SGHRS and CDR2 YFSETQ. V lost 4 bases to trimming and J lost 11 bases; unmatched junction nucleotides: 11. The CDR3 covers 13 residues. As DNA, the CDR3 is TGCGCCAGCAGCCCCGGACAGGCGCGTCGGGCTTTCTTT. Translating it yields CASSPGQARRAFF. Looking up the rest from reference TRBV5-1 and TRBJ1-1 gives the full variable domain: KAGVTQTPRYLIKTRGQQVTLSCSPISGHRSVSWYQQTPGQGLQFLFEYFSETQRNKGNFPGRFSGRQFSNSRSEMNVSTLELGDSALYLCASSPGQARRAFFGQGTRLTVV.

The chain couples TRBV11-2 to TRBJ2-4; 10 nucleotides line up with TRBD2. V lost 8 bases to trimming and J lost 9 bases; unmatched junction nucleotides: 10. CDR1 SGHAT and CDR2 FQNNGV come from the germline V gene. The CDR3 has 14 residues. The DNA for the CDR3 is TGTGCCAGCGGGCTCACTAGCGGGAATTTCATTCAGTACTTC. This gives the protein CASGLTSGNFIQYF.

V gene TRBV2 combines with J gene TRBJ1-5; no clear D gene. Trimming left V 0 bases short and J 4 bases short, with 13 bases between. This CDR3 contains 16 residues. Germline V gene data show CDR1 as SNHLY and CDR2 as FYNNEI. In nucleotides, the CDR3 is TGTGCCAGCAGTGAAGCGCTTCGGGGAAATAATCAGCCCCAGCATTTT. Translation: CASSEALRGNNQPQHF.

This clone has only one observation. The chain is built from TRBV28 and TRBJ1-4; D uncertain. Germline CDR1 reads MDHEN; CDR2 reads SYDVKM. CDR3 length: 12 amino acids. The V end lost 5 bases, the J end lost 12 bases, and 13 bases lay between the germline ends. The CDR3 loop is CASSPTWRQLFF. The CDR3 coding sequence is TGTGCCAGCAGTCCCACTTGGAGGCAACTGTTTTTT.

Here the CDR3 reads CASSGQGYYGYTF. Here the CDR3 DNA reads TGTGCCAGCAGTGGACAGGGTTACTATGGCTACACCTTC. The chain recombines TRBV6-6 with TRBJ1-2; 8 nucleotides agree with TRBD1. J was trimmed by 3 bases and V by 5 bases; bases with no gene match: 2. Germline V gives CDR1 MNHNY, CDR2 SVGAGI (reference sequence). The CDR3 loop spans 13 amino acids.

The genes are TRBV28 and TRBJ2-1; 7 bases are shared with TRBD2. Germline V gives CDR1 MDHEN, CDR2 SYDVKM. The CDR3 totals 16 residues. The ends lost 2 bases at V and 0 bases at J; junction bases unmatched: 4. For the CDR3, the DNA is TGTGCCAGCAGTTTAGTGCGGGGGAGCTCCTACAATGAGCAGTTCTTC. Translating gives CASSLVRGSSYNEQFF.

This sequence joins TRBV5-4 and TRBJ2-1; D is possibly TRBD2 (6 bases). The CDR3 is made up of 15 amino acids. The V and J ends lost 4 bases and 3 bases respectively, with 14 bases between them. Germline CDR1 SGHNT, CDR2 YYREEE (reference sequence). CDR3 nucleotide sequence: TGTGCCAGCAGCCCCGCTAGCGAGGTCTACAATGAGCAGTTCTTC. This codes for CASSPASEVYNEQFF.

Worth noting for this clone: This same CDR3 is encoded by further DNA sequences in the sample. The rearrangement links TRBV4-2 to TRBJ2-7; 11 bases fit TRBD2. After removal of 0 bases from V and 4 bases from J, the junction contained 14 bases not matched to a gene. This CDR3 comprises 19 residues. Germline lookup yields CDR1 LGHNA and CDR2 YNFKEQ. The CDR3 region is CASSQDSGPGLAEDYEQYF. Written as DNA, the CDR3 is TGTGCCAGCAGCCAAGATAGCGGACCGGGACTAGCGGAGGATTACGAGCAGTACTTC.

The rearrangement uses TRBV5-4 and TRBJ2-1; 11 positions agree with TRBD1. The CDR3 extends over 16 amino acids. From germline, CDR1 is SGHNT and CDR2 YYREEE (reference sequence). The junction had 7 bases not matched to a gene; V was cut back by 3 bases and J by 5 bases. The CDR3 nucleotides are TGTGCCAGCAGCTCTCTGGGACAGGGGGGGGACAATGAGCAGTTCTTC. Protein product: CASSSLGQGGDNEQFF.

The rearrangement joins TRBV7-9 to TRBJ2-7, with D tentatively TRBD1 (6 bases). CDR3 length equals 13 residues. Trimming stripped 7 bases from V and 0 bases from J, with 10 bases between. Germline CDR1 is SEHNR and CDR2 is FQNEAQ (reference sequence). The CDR3 DNA reads TGTGCCAGCACGACAGGAAACTCCTACGAGCAGTACTTC. This gives the protein CASTTGNSYEQYF. The complete variable domain, with remaining parts taken from reference TRBV7-9 and TRBJ2-7, reads DTGVSQNPRHKITKRGQNVTFRCDPISEHNRLYWYRQTLGQGPEFLTYFQNEAQLEKSRLLSDRFSAERPKGSFSTLEIQRTEQGDSAMYLCASTTGNSYEQYFGPGTRLTVT.

The chain is built from TRBV28 and TRBJ2-7, with D perhaps matching TRBD2 (5 bases). Germline CDR1 reads MDHEN; CDR2 reads SYDVKM. Trimming cost V 4 bases and J 2 bases, with 15 bases left between them. The CDR3 contains 15 residues. Written as DNA, the CDR3 is TGTGCCAGCAGTTCGTCAGCGGAAGCCACCTACGAGCAGTACTTC. Residues: CASSSSAEATYEQYF.

The chain carries TRBV28 and TRBJ2-6; D unclear. The V gene's germline CDR1 is MDHEN and CDR2 SYDVKM. The CDR3 sequence is 13 residues long. V lost 6 bases and J lost 2, with 5 bases in between. The CDR3 DNA sequence: TGTGCCAGCAGAGCAACTGGGGCCAACGTCCTGACTTTC. This codes for CASRATGANVLTF. The full variable domain, rest sourced from reference TRBV28 and TRBJ2-6, is DVKVTQSSRYLVKRTGEKVFLECVQDMDHENMFWYRQDPGLGLRLIYFSYDVKMKEKGDIPEGYSVSREKKERFSLILESASTNQTSMYLCASRATGANVLTFGAGSRLTVL.

J is TRBJ1-1 and V is TRBV12-3 or TRBV12-4, with a weak D call TRBD1 (5 bases). The CDR3 loop spans 11 amino acids. V gave up 3 bases and J gave up 7 bases, with 6 bases separating them. Here the CDR3 DNA reads TGTGCCAGCAGTTTGGACAATGAAGCTTTCTTT. Translation: CASSLDNEAFF.

The chain carries TRBV24-1 and TRBJ2-2; 7 bases align to TRBD2. Unmatched junction bases numbered 7, after V lost 0 bases and J lost 1 base. The CDR3 runs 18 residues. Looked up from germline, CDR1 is KGHDR and CDR2 is SFDVKD. The CDR3 sequence is CATSDLAGERKNTGELFF. CDR3 sequence (DNA): TGTGCCACCAGTGATTTGGCGGGAGAGAGGAAGAACACCGGGGAGCTGTTTTTT.

This rearrangement joins TRBV18 to TRBJ2-2; 8 bases line up with TRBD1. The CDR3 spans 16 residues. CDR1 KGHSH and CDR2 LQKENI come from the germline V gene. With 3 bases clipped from V and 0 bases from J, the junction kept 3 bases outside the gene matches. The CDR3 DNA follows: TGTGCCAGCTCACCTTCGGACAGGGCGAACACCGGGGAGCTGTTTTTT. Protein sequence: CASSPSDRANTGELFF.

The CDR3 DNA follows: TGTGCCAGCAGCTCATTAGGGGGACCACTAGTTAACGAGCAGTACTTC. Its protein is CASSSLGGPLVNEQYF. The chain uses TRBV11-3 and TRBJ2-7, with a weak D call TRBD1 (6 bases). Between the trimmed V and J ends, which lost 4 bases and 5 bases, there was a span of 21 bases. Per the germline V gene, CDR1 is SGHNT and CDR2 is YENEEA. The CDR3 length is 16 residues.

The chain has TRBV10-2 and TRBJ2-7; 10 bases are shared with TRBD1. CDR3 size: 14 residues. The V gene's germline CDR1 is WSHSY and CDR2 SAAADI. With 7 bases clipped from V and 1 base from J, the junction kept 4 bases outside the gene matches. CDR3 residues: CASTGTGDSYEQYF. The DNA for the CDR3 is TGCGCCAGCACTGGGACAGGGGATTCCTACGAGCAGTACTTC.